The TCR beta chain described here comes from a study of technical replicates of blood from a few donors. This clone was observed a single time. Germline V CDR1 and CDR2: LGHNA, YNFKEQ. V lost 3 bases to trimming and J lost 3 bases, with 9 bases between them. CDR3 size: 13 residues. The method was immunoSEQ multiplex PCR; TCRdb's version includes in-frame clones alone and lacks a portion of them. The top ten hold approximately 0.39% of the sample, which has roughly 80,000 clones, roughly 95% seen once. The TCR comes from a human donor in good health. The chain couples TRBV4-2 to TRBJ2-7; D unclear. Sequencing input: T cells isolated from PBMCs. The CDR3 region has the DNA TGTGCCAGCAGCCACGTGGCAGGCTACGAGCAGTACTTC. Protein sequence: CASSHVAGYEQYF.